Shown below are 25 T cell receptor beta chains from a single sample sequenced in a study of blood T cell repertoires in COVID-19. Sequencing used immunoSEQ multiplex PCR; TCRdb keeps in-frame clones, though not all of them. The sample lists about 50,000 clones; approximately 85% were seen once. Material: peripheral blood. These receptors were taken from an older woman with acute or convalescent COVID-19.

This chain connects TRBV28 to TRBJ1-1; 7 bases fit TRBD1. Trimming cost V 5 bases and J 0 bases; bases outside gene matches: 3. Germline V gene data show CDR1 as MDHEN and CDR2 as SYDVKM. This CDR3 comprises 14 residues. The chain's CDR3 is CASSHGQVNTEAFF. For the CDR3, the DNA is TGTGCCAGCAGTCATGGACAGGTGAACACTGAAGCTTTCTTT.

The V and J genes are TRBV5-6 and TRBJ1-1; 8 bases match TRBD1. V lost 0 bases, J lost 1 base, and 5 bases stayed unmatched. The germline V gene encodes CDR1 SGHDT and CDR2 YYEEEE. The CDR3 sequence is 16 residues long. For the CDR3, the DNA is TGTGCCAGCAGCTTGGACCCCAGGGGGCCGAACACTGAAGCTTTCTTT. Protein: CASSLDPRGPNTEAFF.

Only a few counts were recorded for this clone. This rearrangement joins TRBV7-3 to TRBJ1-1, with D maybe TRBD1 (5 bases). Germline CDR1 is SGHTA and CDR2 is FQGTGA. The V end lost 5 bases, the J end lost 11 bases, and 18 bases lay between the germline ends. CDR3 length: 13 residues. CDR3 amino acids: CASSPKRGGMAFF. In DNA, the CDR3 is TGTGCCAGCAGCCCCAAACGTGGGGGGATGGCTTTCTTT.

This rearrangement joins TRBV2 to TRBJ1-6; 7 bases match TRBD1. Looked up from germline, CDR1 is SNHLY and CDR2 is FYNNEI. Germline trimming cut 10 bases from V and 7 bases from J; bases unmatched to any gene: 10. The CDR3 extends over 14 amino acids. DNA of the CDR3: TGTGCCAACAAAGGGGGGACAGCAAATTCACCCCTCCACTTT. As protein: CANKGGTANSPLHF.

This clone was found once. The chain employs TRBV19 and TRBJ1-2; the D gene is possibly TRBD1 (6 bases). Trimming removed 4 bases at V and 4 bases at J, with 13 bases between. The V gene's germline CDR1 is LNHDA and CDR2 SQIVND (reference sequence). The CDR3 is made up of 14 amino acids. The CDR3 protein is CASSKDTGIYGYTF. The CDR3 nucleotides read TGTGCCAGTAGTAAGGATACAGGGATCTATGGCTACACCTTC.

This chain joins TRBV19 and TRBJ1-1; TRBD1 matches 7 bases. Germline values: CDR1 LNHDA, CDR2 SQIVND (reference sequence). CDR3 size: 14 residues. The V gene end was trimmed by 6 bases and the J gene end by 3 bases; junction bases not matched to a gene: 7. CDR3 DNA: TGTGCCAGTAGCCAGACAGGGCAGGACACTGAAGCTTTCTTT. It encodes CASSQTGQDTEAFF.

The chain has TRBV19 and TRBJ2-3; 7 bases map to TRBD2. The V gene end was trimmed by 9 bases and the J gene end by 5 bases; junction bases not matched to a gene: 8. The CDR3 is 13 residues long. The germline V gene has CDR1 LNHDA and CDR2 SQIVND (reference sequence). This CDR3 reads CASATTSVDTQYF. DNA of the CDR3: TGTGCCAGCGCAACTACTAGCGTAGATACGCAGTATTTT.

In nucleotides, the CDR3 is TGTGCCAGCAGTCACGAGGAAAACTATAATTCACCCCTCCACTTT. Its translation is CASSHEENYNSPLHF. The chain combines TRBV5-6 with TRBJ1-6; the D is unclear. V lost 5 bases, J lost 3 bases, and 12 bases lay in between. Germline assignment: CDR1 SGHDT and CDR2 YYEEEE. The CDR3 extends over 15 amino acids. Supplemented by reference TRBV5-6 and TRBJ1-6, the full variable domain reads DAGVTQSPTHLIKTRGQQVTLRCSPKSGHDTVSWYQQALGQGPQFIFQYYEEEERQRGNFPDRFSGHQFPNYSSELNVNALLLGDSALYLCASSHEENYNSPLHFGNGTRLTVT.

This sequence joins TRBV9 and TRBJ2-7; 8 nucleotides line up with TRBD2. The V segment lost 2 bases and the J segment 7 bases; nucleotides outside the gene matches: 8. CDR3 length equals 14 residues. The germline V gene has CDR1 SGDLS and CDR2 YYNGEE. CDR3 protein: CASSVGTRTTEQYF. The CDR3 DNA reads TGTGCCAGCAGCGTTGGGACTAGGACTACGGAGCAGTACTTC.

The V and J genes are TRBV5-1 and TRBJ2-5; tentative D call: TRBD2 (6 bases). CDR3 length: 15 residues. The V gene lost 1 base and the J gene lost 4 bases, with 14 bases spanning the gap. Looked up from germline, CDR1 is SGHRS and CDR2 is YFSETQ. The CDR3 region is CASSLYGGVAETQYF. The CDR3 coding sequence is TGCGCCAGCAGCTTGTACGGCGGGGTAGCAGAGACCCAGTACTTC.

The chain uses TRBV19 and TRBJ2-1, with a possible D match to TRBD1 (5 bases). V dropped 6 bases and J dropped 8 bases, with 14 bases sitting between them. CDR1 is LNHDA, CDR2 SQIVND, per germline (reference sequence). The CDR3 loop spans 13 amino acids. The CDR3 is CASSRVVLDEQFF. The DNA for the CDR3 is TGTGCCAGTAGCAGGGTGGTTCTTGATGAGCAGTTCTTC.

The sample holds a few counts of this clone. The rearrangement links TRBV7-2 to TRBJ1-2, with 8 positions matching TRBD1. This CDR3 is built from 16 residues. CDR1 is SGHTA and CDR2 is FQGNSA in the germline V gene. V lost 5 bases and J lost 4; bases outside the gene matches: 12. CDR3 sequence reads: CASSADRVAVGYGYTF. DNA of the CDR3: TGTGCCAGCAGCGCGGACAGGGTCGCGGTAGGCTATGGCTACACCTTC.

J is TRBJ2-1 and V is TRBV19; the D gene is possibly TRBD2 (6 bases). The CDR3 runs to 15 residues. The germline V and J ends were trimmed by 5 bases and 4 bases, with 15 bases remaining between them. The germline CDR1 and CDR2 sequences are LNHDA and SQIVND (reference sequence). The CDR3 DNA reads as TGTGCCAGTAGTGGGGGGACGGGTGCGTACAATGAGCAGTTCTTC. Its translation: CASSGGTGAYNEQFF.

This chain uses TRBV12-5 with TRBJ1-2, with D perhaps TRBD1 (5 bases). The length of the CDR3 is 14 residues. Germline V CDR1 and CDR2: LGHNT, FRNRAP. V lost 2 bases to trimming and J lost 4 bases, with 11 bases between them. The CDR3 DNA follows: TGTGCTAGTGGTTTGCCAGGGCTTAGCTATGGCTACACCTTC. Translation: CASGLPGLSYGYTF.

J is TRBJ1-6 and V is TRBV7-9, with a tentative D call TRBD1 (5 bases). CDR3 size: 16 residues. From germline, CDR1 is SEHNR and CDR2 FQNEAQ (reference sequence). V shed 5 bases and J shed 6 bases, with 17 bases lying between them. The DNA for the CDR3 is TGTGCCAGCAGCAATACCCCGGGACTGCGTAATTCACCCCTCCACTTT. Encoded protein: CASSNTPGLRNSPLHF. Full variable domain (rest looked up from reference TRBV7-9 and TRBJ1-6): DTGVSQNPRHKITKRGQNVTFRCDPISEHNRLYWYRQTLGQGPEFLTYFQNEAQLEKSRLLSDRFSAERPKGSFSTLEIQRTEQGDSAMYLCASSNTPGLRNSPLHFGNGTRLTVT.

With regard to this clone: The sample carries other DNA sequences with the same CDR3. The chain employs TRBV10-2 and TRBJ2-5, with a tentative D call TRBD1 (5 bases). Germline V lookup: CDR1 WSHSY, CDR2 SAAADI. V shed 0 bases and J shed 4 bases, with 9 bases lying between them. The CDR3 length is 14 residues. The CDR3 region has the DNA TGCGCCAGCAGTGAGTCCGGAAGGGGAGAGACCCAGTACTTC. It is translated as CASSESGRGETQYF.

The chain joins TRBV7-7 to TRBJ2-1; 11 nucleotides match TRBD1. After removal of 5 bases from V and 3 bases from J, the junction contained 3 bases not matched to a gene. Germline lookup yields CDR1 SSHAT and CDR2 FNYEAQ (reference sequence). This CDR3 is 15 amino acids long. DNA of the CDR3: TGTGCCAGCAGCCCGGACAGGGGGCACTACAATGAGCAGTTCTTC. Protein sequence: CASSPDRGHYNEQFF.

The chain employs TRBV24-1 and TRBJ2-5, with D possibly TRBD1 on 5 matching bases. Germline V gene data show CDR1 as KGHDR and CDR2 as SFDVKD. The CDR3 sequence is 14 residues long. V lost 2 bases, J lost 4 bases, and 10 bases lay in between. The CDR3 DNA reads as TGTGCCACCAGTGATTATGGGCAGGGAGAGACCCAGTACTTC. This sequence encodes CATSDYGQGETQYF.

V is TRBV9 and J is TRBJ1-1, with D hard to call. CDR1 is SGDLS, CDR2 YYNGEE, per germline. V shed 0 bases and J shed 1 base, with 4 bases lying between them. The CDR3 runs to 13 residues. The CDR3 DNA sequence: TGTGCCAGCAGCGTAGGCAGGAACACTGAAGCTTTCTTT. Translated: CASSVGRNTEAFF.

The chain joins TRBV3-1 (or the pseudogene TRBV3-2) to TRBJ1-1; 9 nucleotides agree with TRBD1. Germline V gene lookup returns CDR1 LGHDT and CDR2 YNNKEL (reference sequence). After removal of 2 bases from V and 12 bases from J, the junction contained 10 bases not matched to a gene. This CDR3 has 14 amino acids. CDR3 coding DNA: TGTGCCAGCAGCCAACCCTTAGACAGGGGGAAAACTTTCTTT. This encodes CASSQPLDRGKTFF.

The CDR3 coding sequence is TGTGCCAGCAGCCGGGACAGTTTCTACGAGCAGTACTTC. It specifies CASSRDSFYEQYF. The genes are TRBV6-5 and TRBJ2-7; the match to TRBD1 covers 7 bases. The CDR3 loop spans 13 amino acids. With V trimmed by 6 bases and J by 3 bases, 5 bases remained unmatched. Germline V gene data show CDR1 as MNHEY and CDR2 as SVGAGI.

The rearrangement uses TRBV5-1 and TRBJ1-6; D possibly corresponds to TRBD1 (5 bases). The V and J ends lost 5 bases and 5 bases respectively, with 11 bases between them. There are 14 residues in the CDR3. Germline V lookup: CDR1 SGHRS, CDR2 YFSETQ. CDR3 loop: CASSKGRDNSPLHF. CDR3 in DNA: TGCGCCAGCAGTAAAGGCAGGGATAATTCACCCCTCCACTTT.

The rearrangement joins TRBV2 to TRBJ2-7; 13 bases are a match to TRBD2. The CDR3 contains 16 residues. Trimming cost V 2 bases and J 5 bases; bases outside gene matches: 6. Germline loops: CDR1 SNHLY, CDR2 FYNNEI. DNA for the CDR3: TGTGCCAGCAGTGAAACCCGGACTAGCGGGAGTAACGAGCAGTACTTC. This sequence encodes CASSETRTSGSNEQYF.

The V gene is TRBV7-3, the J gene TRBJ2-2; 11 nucleotides match TRBD2. The J segment lost 0 bases and the V segment lost 8 bases, leaving 5 bases of the junction unmatched. Germline CDR1 and CDR2: SGHTA and FQGTGA. The CDR3 loop spans 16 amino acids. The CDR3 DNA is TGTGCCAGCGGGCTAGCGGGAGGATCGAACACCGGGGAGCTGTTTTTT. Encoded protein: CASGLAGGSNTGELFF.

The chain uses TRBV19 and TRBJ2-5; TRBD2 aligns across 8 bases. The CDR3 is 15 residues long. The V gene end was trimmed by 3 bases and the J gene end by 5 bases; junction bases not matched to a gene: 8. Looked up from germline, CDR1 is LNHDA and CDR2 is SQIVND (reference sequence). As DNA, the CDR3 is TGTGCCAGTAGTATTAGGAGCGGGAGCGGTGAGACCCAGTACTTC. It specifies CASSIRSGSGETQYF.